Sequencing of this T cell receptor (beta chain) was carried out in a study of beta chain features in type 1 diabetes. Study-wide results and limits: Significant though moderate, a shortening of TCRB CDR3s appeared in all four CD4+ subsets of Type 1 diabetes patients.

The CDR3 has 14 amino acids. Germline V CDR1 and CDR2: MNHEY, SVGAGI. The ends lost 5 bases at V and 7 bases at J; junction bases unmatched: 9. Of note for this clone: What it recognizes is unknown.

Reverse transcription of all isolated RNA meant that expressed TCRB transcripts were sequenced. Assay used: immunoSEQ multiplex PCR; TCRdb lists only in-frame clones, some missing. The repertoire holds about 240,000 clones, with approximately 14% as singletons. The TCR comes from a man aged 25-45 years with type 1 diabetes. The specimen was naive CD4+ T cells from blood. The chain employs TRBV6-5 and TRBJ2-5; TRBD2 agrees at 8 bases. CDR3 loop: CASSQSGGLGTQYF. The CDR3 region has the DNA TGTGCCAGCAGTCAATCGGGGGGGCTGGGGACCCAGTACTTC.